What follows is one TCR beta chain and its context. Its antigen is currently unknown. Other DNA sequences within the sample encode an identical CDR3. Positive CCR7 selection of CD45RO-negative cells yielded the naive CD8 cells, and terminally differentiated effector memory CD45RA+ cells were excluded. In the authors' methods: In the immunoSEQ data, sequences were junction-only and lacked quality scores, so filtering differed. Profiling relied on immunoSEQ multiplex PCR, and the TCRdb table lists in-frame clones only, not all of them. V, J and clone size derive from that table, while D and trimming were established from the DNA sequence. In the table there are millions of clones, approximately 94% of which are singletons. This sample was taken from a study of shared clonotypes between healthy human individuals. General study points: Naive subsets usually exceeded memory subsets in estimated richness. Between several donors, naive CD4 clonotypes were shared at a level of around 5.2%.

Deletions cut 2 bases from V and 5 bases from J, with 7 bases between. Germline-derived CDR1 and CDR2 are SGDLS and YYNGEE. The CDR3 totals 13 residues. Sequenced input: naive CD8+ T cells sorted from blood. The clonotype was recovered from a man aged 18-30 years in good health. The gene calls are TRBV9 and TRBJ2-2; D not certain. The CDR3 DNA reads TGTGCCAGCAGCGTCGTCACGACCGGGGAGCTGTTTTTT. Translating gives CASSVVTTGELFF.